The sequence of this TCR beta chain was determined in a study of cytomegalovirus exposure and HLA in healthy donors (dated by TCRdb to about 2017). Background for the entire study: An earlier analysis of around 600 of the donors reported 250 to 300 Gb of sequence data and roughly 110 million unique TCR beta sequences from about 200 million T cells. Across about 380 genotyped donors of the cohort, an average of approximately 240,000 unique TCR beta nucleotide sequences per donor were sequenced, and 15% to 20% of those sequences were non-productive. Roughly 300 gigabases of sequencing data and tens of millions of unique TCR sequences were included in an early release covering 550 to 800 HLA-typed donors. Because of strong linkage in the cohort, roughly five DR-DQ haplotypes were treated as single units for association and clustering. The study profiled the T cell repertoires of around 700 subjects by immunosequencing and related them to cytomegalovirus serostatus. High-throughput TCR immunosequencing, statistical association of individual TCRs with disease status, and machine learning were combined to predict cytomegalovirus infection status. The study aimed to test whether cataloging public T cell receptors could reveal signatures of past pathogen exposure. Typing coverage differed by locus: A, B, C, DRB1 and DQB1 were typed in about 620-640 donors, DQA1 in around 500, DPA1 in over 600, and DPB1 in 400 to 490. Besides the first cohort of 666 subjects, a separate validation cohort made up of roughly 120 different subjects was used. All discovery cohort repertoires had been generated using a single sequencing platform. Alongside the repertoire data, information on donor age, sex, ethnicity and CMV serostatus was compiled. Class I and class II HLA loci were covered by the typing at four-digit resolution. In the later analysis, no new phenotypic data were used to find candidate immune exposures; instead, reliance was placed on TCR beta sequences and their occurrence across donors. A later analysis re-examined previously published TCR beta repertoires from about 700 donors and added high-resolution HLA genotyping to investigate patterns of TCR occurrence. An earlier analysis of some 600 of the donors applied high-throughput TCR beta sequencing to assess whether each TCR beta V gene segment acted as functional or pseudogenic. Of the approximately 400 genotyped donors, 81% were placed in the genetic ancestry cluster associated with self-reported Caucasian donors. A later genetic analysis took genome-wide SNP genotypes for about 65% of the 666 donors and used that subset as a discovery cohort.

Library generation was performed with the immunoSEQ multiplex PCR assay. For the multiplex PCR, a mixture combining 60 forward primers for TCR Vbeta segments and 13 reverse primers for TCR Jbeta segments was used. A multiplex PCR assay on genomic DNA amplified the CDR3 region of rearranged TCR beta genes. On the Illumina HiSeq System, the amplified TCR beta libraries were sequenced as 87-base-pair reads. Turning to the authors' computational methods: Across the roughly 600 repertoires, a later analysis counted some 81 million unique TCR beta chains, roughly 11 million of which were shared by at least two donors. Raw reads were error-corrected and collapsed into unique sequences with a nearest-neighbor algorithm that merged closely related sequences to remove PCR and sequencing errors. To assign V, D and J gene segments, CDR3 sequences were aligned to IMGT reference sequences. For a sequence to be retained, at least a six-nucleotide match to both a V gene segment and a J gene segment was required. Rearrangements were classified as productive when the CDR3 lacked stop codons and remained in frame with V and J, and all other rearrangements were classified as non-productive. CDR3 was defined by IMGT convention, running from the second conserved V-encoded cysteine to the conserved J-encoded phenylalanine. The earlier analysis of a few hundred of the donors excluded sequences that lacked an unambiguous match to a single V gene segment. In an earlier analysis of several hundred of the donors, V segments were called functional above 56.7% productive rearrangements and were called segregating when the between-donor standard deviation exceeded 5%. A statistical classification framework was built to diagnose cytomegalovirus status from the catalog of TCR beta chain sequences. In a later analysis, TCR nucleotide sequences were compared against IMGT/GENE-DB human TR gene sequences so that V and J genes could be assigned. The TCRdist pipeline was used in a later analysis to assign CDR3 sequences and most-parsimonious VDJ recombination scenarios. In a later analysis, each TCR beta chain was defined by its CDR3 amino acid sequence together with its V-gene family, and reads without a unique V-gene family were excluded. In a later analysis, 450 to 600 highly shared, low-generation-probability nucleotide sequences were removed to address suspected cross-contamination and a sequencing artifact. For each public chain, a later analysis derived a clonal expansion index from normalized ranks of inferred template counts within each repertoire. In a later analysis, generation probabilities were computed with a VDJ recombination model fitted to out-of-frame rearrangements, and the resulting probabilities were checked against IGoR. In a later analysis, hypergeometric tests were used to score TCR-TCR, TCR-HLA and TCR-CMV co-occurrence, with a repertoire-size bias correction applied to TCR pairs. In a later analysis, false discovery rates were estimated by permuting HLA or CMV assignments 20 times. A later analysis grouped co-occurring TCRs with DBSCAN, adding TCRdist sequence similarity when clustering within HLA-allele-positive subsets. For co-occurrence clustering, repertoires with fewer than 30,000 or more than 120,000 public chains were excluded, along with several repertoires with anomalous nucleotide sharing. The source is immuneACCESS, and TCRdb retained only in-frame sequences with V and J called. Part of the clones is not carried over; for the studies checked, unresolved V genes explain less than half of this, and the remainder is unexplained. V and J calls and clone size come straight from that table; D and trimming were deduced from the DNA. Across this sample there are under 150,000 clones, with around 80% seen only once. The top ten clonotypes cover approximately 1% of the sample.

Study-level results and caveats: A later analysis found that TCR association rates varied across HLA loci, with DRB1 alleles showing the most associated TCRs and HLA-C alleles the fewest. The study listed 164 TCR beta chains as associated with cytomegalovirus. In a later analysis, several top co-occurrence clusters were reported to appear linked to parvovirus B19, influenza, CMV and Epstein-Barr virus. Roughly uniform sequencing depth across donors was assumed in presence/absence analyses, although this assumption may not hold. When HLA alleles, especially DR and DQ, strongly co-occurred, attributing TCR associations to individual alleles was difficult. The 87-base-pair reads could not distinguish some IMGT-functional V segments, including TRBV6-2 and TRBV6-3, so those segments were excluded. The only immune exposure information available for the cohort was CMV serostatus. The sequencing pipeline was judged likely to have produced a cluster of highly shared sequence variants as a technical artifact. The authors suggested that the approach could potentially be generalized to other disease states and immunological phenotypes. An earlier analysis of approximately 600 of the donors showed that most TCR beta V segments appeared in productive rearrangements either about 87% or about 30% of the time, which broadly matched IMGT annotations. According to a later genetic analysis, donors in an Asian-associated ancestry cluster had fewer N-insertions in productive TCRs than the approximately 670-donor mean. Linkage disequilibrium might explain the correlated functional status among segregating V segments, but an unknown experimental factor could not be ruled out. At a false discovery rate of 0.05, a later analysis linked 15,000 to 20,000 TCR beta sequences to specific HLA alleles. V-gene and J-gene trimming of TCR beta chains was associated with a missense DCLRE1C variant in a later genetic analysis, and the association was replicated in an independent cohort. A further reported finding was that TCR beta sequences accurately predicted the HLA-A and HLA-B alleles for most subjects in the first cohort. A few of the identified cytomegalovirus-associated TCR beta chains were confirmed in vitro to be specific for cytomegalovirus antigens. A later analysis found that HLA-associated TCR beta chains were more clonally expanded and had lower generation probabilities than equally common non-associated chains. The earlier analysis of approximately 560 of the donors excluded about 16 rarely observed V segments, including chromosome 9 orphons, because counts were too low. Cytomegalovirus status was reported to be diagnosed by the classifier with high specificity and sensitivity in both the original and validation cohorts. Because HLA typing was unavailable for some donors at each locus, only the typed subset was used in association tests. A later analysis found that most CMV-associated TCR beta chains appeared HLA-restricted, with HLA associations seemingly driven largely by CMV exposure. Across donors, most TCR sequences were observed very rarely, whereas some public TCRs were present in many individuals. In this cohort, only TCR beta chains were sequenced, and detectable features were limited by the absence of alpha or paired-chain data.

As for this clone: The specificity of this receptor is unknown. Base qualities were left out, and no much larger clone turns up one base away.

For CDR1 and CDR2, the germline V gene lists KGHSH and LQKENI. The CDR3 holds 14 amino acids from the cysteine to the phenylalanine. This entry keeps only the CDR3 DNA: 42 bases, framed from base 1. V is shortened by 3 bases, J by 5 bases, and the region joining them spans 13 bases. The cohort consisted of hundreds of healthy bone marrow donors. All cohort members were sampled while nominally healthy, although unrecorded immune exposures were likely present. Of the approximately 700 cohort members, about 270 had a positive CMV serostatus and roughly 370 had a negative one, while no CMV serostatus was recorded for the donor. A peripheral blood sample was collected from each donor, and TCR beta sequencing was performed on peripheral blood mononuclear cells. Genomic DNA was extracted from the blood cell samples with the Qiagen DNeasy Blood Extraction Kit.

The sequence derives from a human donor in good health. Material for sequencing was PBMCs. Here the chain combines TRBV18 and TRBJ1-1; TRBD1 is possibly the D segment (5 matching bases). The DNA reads TGTGCCAGCTCACCTGAACAGGACGGGACTGAAGCTTTCTTT. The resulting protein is CASSPEQDGTEAFF.